Listed here is a single T cell receptor (beta chain). It has no known antigen specificity. For every CD8+ T cell subset, 300,000 cells were flow-sorted straight into RLT lysis buffer, and each subset was sorted in triplicate. Naive CD8+ T cells were defined stringently as CD45RO-CCR7+CD27+CD95- to exclude memory contaminants. Peripheral blood mononuclear cells were isolated from buffy coats using standard density gradient centrifugation. Naive CXCR3-negative and CXCR3-positive CD8+ T cells were flow-sorted using a FACSAria III. Total RNA was extracted from sorted cells using an RNeasy Mini Kit. The data were taken from a study of CXCR3-negative and CXCR3-positive naive CD8 T cells (dated by TCRdb to between 2017 and 2020). Background for the entire study: In total, about 135 million TRB reads were obtained, or roughly 1.5 +/- 0.3 million reads per library. Diversity and physicochemical repertoire analyses covered 10 to 11 donors pooled from two independent experiments. For the TRBV-TRBJ cluster analysis, the naive subsets came from 5 or 6 donors, while the memory cells came from 3 donors.

Sequencing was performed on a NextSeq 550. The Human TCR Profiling Kit (MiLaboratory) was used to make UMI-labeled 5' RACE TRB cDNA libraries. The full amount of extracted RNA was used for cDNA synthesis, and the full amount of resulting cDNA was used for PCR amplification. The libraries were made side by side, with each library going through the same number of PCR cycles. The original pipeline was this. About 54,000 +/- 9,700 unique UMI-labeled TRB cDNA molecules per library were extracted with MIGEC and MiXCR, with at least two reads per UMI required. Each library averaged roughly 36,000 +/- 9,600 functional in-frame TRB CDR3 nucleotide clonotypes without stop codons. Diversity metrics, including normalized Shannon-Wiener and Chao1, were computed in VDJtools after downsampling to 5000 UMI-labeled TRB molecules per sample. VDJtools was used to calculate clonotype-size-weighted physicochemical properties of the central five CDR3 residues, namely interaction energy, strength, volume and Kidera factor 4. Based on TCRdb reprocessing of the reads, there is one entry per CDR3 protein sequence, and DNA is missing. TCRdb's processing, not the authors', yielded these V and J calls. The sample's table lists a count of around 80,000 distinct CDR3 sequences. Jointly, the top ten make up roughly 0.62% of the sample.

General findings and caveats noted by the study authors: Compared with CXCR3-negative naive cells, CXCR3-positive naive cells had TRB CDR3s with higher hydrophobicity (lower Kidera factor 4), lower energy, and higher strength and volume indices. Similar TRBV-TRBJ usage was shown by naive CXCR3-negative and CXCR3-positive cells from the same donor, whereas distinct patterns were shown by memory cells. Because CXCR3 expression was partially decreased after cryopreservation, freshly isolated PBMCs were used for most assays. Both naive subsets had comparably high repertoire diversity, while memory CD8+ T cells had much lower repertoire diversity. Because surface CD5, which is linked to self-reactivity in mice, was comparable between the naive subsets, TCR interaction strength was also inferred from the physicochemical properties of TRB CDR3s.

From a lookup of the germline V gene, CDR1 and CDR2 are MDHEN and SYDVKM. The CDR3 runs 15 amino acids, cysteine and phenylalanine included. The record lacks a DNA sequence. The V and J segments used are TRBV28 and TRBJ2-2; TCRdb's D call, TRBD1, is unchecked because there is no DNA. Source material: naive CXCR3+ CD8+ T cells from blood. Per the publication, the cell subset or site label means: CD45RO-CCR7+CD27+CD95- naive CD8+ T cells expressing CXCR3 (TNR3+). The sequence was obtained from a human donor in good health. Some clones in this sample may be carry-over from other donors' samples. The CDR3 reads as follows: CASSLPRGYTGELFF.